These 27 T cell receptor beta chains came from one sample sequenced in a study of cytomegalovirus exposure and HLA in healthy donors. PCR employed 60 Vbeta and 13 Jbeta primers. The repertoire was sequenced with immunoSEQ multiplex PCR; TCRdb's copy has only in-frame clones and lacks some. The sample records approximately 120,000 clones, about three quarters being singletons. Sequencing was done on a sample of PBMCs. The source is a man aged 45 to 65 in good health and CMV-seronegative.

The chain recombines TRBV7-6 with TRBJ1-4; the match to TRBD1 covers 7 bases. V was pared by 5 bases and J by 3 bases, with 6 bases of the junction left unmatched. Germline values: CDR1 SGHVS, CDR2 FNYEAQ. This CDR3 contains 15 residues. The CDR3 loop is CASSLSDRPNEKLFF. For the CDR3, the DNA is TGTGCCAGCAGCCTGTCGGACAGGCCTAATGAAAAACTGTTTTTT.

The J gene is TRBJ2-6, the V gene TRBV5-5, with a possible D match to TRBD1 (5 bases). Germline loops: CDR1 SGHKS, CDR2 YYEKEE (reference sequence). V shed 4 bases and J shed 2 bases, with 13 bases lying between them. The CDR3 totals 16 residues. CDR3 loop: CASSREVGAGANVLTF. DNA for the CDR3: TGTGCCAGCAGCCGTGAGGTAGGGGCTGGGGCCAACGTCCTGACTTTC.

The chain combines TRBV7-2 with TRBJ2-7; 7 bases align to TRBD1. The CDR3 is 13 amino acids. V was clipped by 5 bases and J by 3 bases; unmatched bases: 4. Germline V gene lookup returns CDR1 SGHTA and CDR2 FQGNSA. The CDR3 DNA follows: TGTGCCAGCAGCGGGACAGTCTTCTACGAGCAGTACTTC. This codes for CASSGTVFYEQYF.

This clone was seen only a few times. J is TRBJ1-2 and V is TRBV5-4; 9 bases fit TRBD1. The CDR3 is 14 amino acids. CDR1 is SGHNT, CDR2 YYREEE, per germline (reference sequence). After removal of 0 bases from V and 4 bases from J, the junction contained 1 base not matched to a gene. The CDR3 region has the DNA TGTGCCAGCAGCTTGGGGGGACAGGGCTATGGCTACACCTTC. This sequence encodes CASSLGGQGYGYTF.

The DNA for the CDR3 is TGCAGCGTTGGGGACGGGACAGGCCCGAACACTGAAGCTTTCTTT. It translates to CSVGDGTGPNTEAFF. This rearrangement joins TRBV29-1 to TRBJ1-1, with 8 positions matching TRBD1. This CDR3 comprises 15 residues. Per germline, CDR1 SQVTM and CDR2 ANQGSEA. Trimming at V came to 4 bases and at J to 1 base, leaving 8 bases not matched to a gene.

The chain couples TRBV14 to TRBJ2-7; 11 bases fit TRBD2. Looked up from germline, CDR1 is SGHDN and CDR2 is FVKESK. V lost 0 bases to trimming and J lost 0 bases; unmatched junction nucleotides: 10. This CDR3 is built from 19 residues. CDR3 DNA: TGTGCCAGCAGCCAAGATGGGCTAGCGGGGGGTACTAGCTCCTACGAGCAGTACGTC. Translated: CASSQDGLAGGTSSYEQYV.

In DNA form, the CDR3 reads TGTGCCAGCAGTGAACTAGGGAGCCCGGTAGAGACCCAGTACTTC. This codes for CASSELGSPVETQYF. The J gene is TRBJ2-5, the V gene TRBV2, with D perhaps TRBD2 (5 bases). Trimming cost V 2 bases and J 4 bases, with 14 bases left between them. The CDR3 covers 15 residues. Germline CDR1 and CDR2: SNHLY and FYNNEI.

The chain links TRBV10-3 to TRBJ2-7; tentatively, D is TRBD1 (5 bases). V was trimmed by 4 bases and J by 12 bases, leaving 16 bases between them. The CDR3 consists of 12 residues. Looked up from germline, CDR1 is ENHRY and CDR2 is SYGVKD. The CDR3 DNA follows: TGTGCCATCAGTGGGCAGGGTCAGGGTCGGTACTTC. Protein product: CAISGQGQGRYF.

The DNA for the CDR3 is TGTGCCAGCAGTTCCCCGGGGGGCGGGACAGATACGCAGTATTTT. It yields the protein CASSSPGGGTDTQYF. The chain combines TRBV28 with TRBJ2-3; a weak D match, TRBD2 (7 bases). Germline V gene lookup returns CDR1 MDHEN and CDR2 SYDVKM. V lost 4 bases and J lost 3, with 14 bases in between. The CDR3 covers 15 residues. The full variable domain, its missing parts supplied by reference TRBV28 and TRBJ2-3, is DVKVTQSSRYLVKRTGEKVFLECVQDMDHENMFWYRQDPGLGLRLIYFSYDVKMKEKGDIPEGYSVSREKKERFSLILESASTNQTSMYLCASSSPGGGTDTQYFGPGTRLTVL.

This clone was recorded once. V and J are TRBV19 and TRBJ2-2, with 7 bases identical to TRBD2. This CDR3 is 13 amino acids long. The germline gives CDR1 LNHDA, CDR2 SQIVND (reference sequence). For the CDR3, the DNA is TGTAAACCTGGGAGGGAGAACACCGGGGAGCTGTTTTTT. Its protein product is CKPGRENTGELFF.

Note on this clone: The sample contains more than one DNA sequence encoding this CDR3. The rearrangement links TRBV5-1 to TRBJ1-1; 7 bases fit TRBD1. J gave up 1 base and V 2 bases, and 2 bases lay outside the gene matches. Germline assignment: CDR1 SGHRS and CDR2 YFSETQ. The CDR3 runs to 14 residues. The CDR3 sequence: CASSFTGANTEAFF. The CDR3 bases are TGCGCCAGCAGCTTTACAGGGGCGAACACTGAAGCTTTCTTT.

J is TRBJ2-1 and V is TRBV10-1; D perhaps matches TRBD1 (5 bases). The CDR3 has 14 amino acids. Deletions cut 4 bases from V and 2 bases from J, with 9 bases between. The V gene's germline CDR1 is WNHNN and CDR2 SYGVQD (reference sequence). The CDR3 loop reads CASSGGHPYNEQFF. The CDR3 bases are TGCGCCAGCAGTGGGGGCCACCCCTACAATGAGCAGTTCTTC.

The rearrangement links TRBV7-2 to TRBJ1-4, with TRBD1 identical over 7 bases. The ends lost 3 bases at V and 5 bases at J; junction bases unmatched: 6. This CDR3 contains 15 residues. Per germline, CDR1 SGHTA and CDR2 FQGNSA. The CDR3 bases are TGTGCCAGCAGCTTGACGACAGGGCTGAATGAAAAACTGTTTTTT. Its protein is CASSLTTGLNEKLFF.

The chain carries TRBV5-1 and TRBJ1-5; no firm D call. Germline V CDR1 and CDR2: SGHRS, YFSETQ. CDR3 size: 13 residues. Deletions cut 5 bases from V and 5 bases from J, with 11 bases between. The CDR3, as DNA: TGCGCCAGCAGACGGGAACAAGATCAGCCCCAGCATTTT. Translating gives CASRREQDQPQHF.

The chain recombines TRBV11-2 with TRBJ1-3; D is ambiguous. CDR1 is SGHAT and CDR2 is FQNNGV in the germline V gene. V lost 3 bases and J 7 bases, leaving 16 bases between the germline ends. CDR3 size: 15 residues. In DNA, the CDR3 is TGTGCCAGCAGCTTCCCTGGAGTACTTAGGAACACCATATATTTT. It specifies CASSFPGVLRNTIYF.

The chain combines TRBV29-1 with TRBJ1-1; maybe TRBD1 (6 bases). Trimming took 7 bases from V and 1 from J, leaving 10 bases between them. The germline V gene has CDR1 SQVTM and CDR2 ANQGSEA. The CDR3 is made up of 12 amino acids. The CDR3 region has the DNA TGCAGCGCGGCACAGGGGAACACTGAAGCTTTCTTT. Translation gives CSAAQGNTEAFF.

V usage is TRBV5-6 and J usage is TRBJ1-2; D is uncertain. This CDR3 has 12 residues. Germline V gene lookup returns CDR1 SGHDT and CDR2 YYEEEE. V shed 0 bases and J shed 4 bases, with 4 bases lying between them. CDR3 protein: CASSLGGYGYTF. The CDR3 DNA is TGTGCCAGCAGCTTGGGAGGCTATGGCTACACCTTC.

V gene TRBV27 combines with J gene TRBJ1-6; the match to TRBD1 covers 7 bases. Per the germline V gene, CDR1 is MNHEY and CDR2 is SMNVEV (reference sequence). CDR3 size: 15 residues. The ends lost 5 bases at V and 4 bases at J; junction bases unmatched: 5. CDR3 nucleotide sequence: TGTGCCAGCAGTAACGGACAGGAATATAATTCACCCCTCCACTTT. Encoded protein: CASSNGQEYNSPLHF.

This chain connects TRBV28 to TRBJ1-6, with 10 bases identical to TRBD1. The ends lost 3 bases at V and 5 bases at J; junction bases unmatched: 7. Germline assignment: CDR1 MDHEN and CDR2 SYDVKM. This CDR3 region has 17 residues. CDR3 DNA: TGTGCCAGCAGTTTCCCGGGACAGGGGTTGGATAATTCACCCCTCCACTTT. This translates into CASSFPGQGLDNSPLHF.

J is TRBJ1-2 and V is TRBV5-6; D unresolved. V was cut by 3 bases and J by 4 bases, with 16 bases left in between. There are 15 residues in the CDR3. Germline V gene sequence: CDR1 SGHDT, CDR2 YYEEEE. The DNA for the CDR3 is TGTGCCAGCAGCTCCGTAGGAGGTCCCAGCTATGGCTACACCTTC. This sequence encodes CASSSVGGPSYGYTF.

V usage is TRBV7-2 and J usage is TRBJ2-2; 7 bases align to TRBD2. The CDR3 extends over 15 amino acids. Trimming cost V 3 bases and J 6 bases; bases outside gene matches: 7. Germline V gene lookup returns CDR1 SGHTA and CDR2 FQGNSA. The DNA for the CDR3 is TGTGCCAGCAGCTTTAGGCGGGGGTCGTCCGGGGAGCTGTTTTTT. Translating gives CASSFRRGSSGELFF.

This sequence joins TRBV6-1 and TRBJ2-7, with 8 bases that match TRBD2. V was clipped by 4 bases and J by 6 bases; unmatched bases: 8. There are 14 residues in the CDR3. In germline, CDR1 is MNHNS, CDR2 SASEGT. The CDR3 nucleotides are TGTGCCAGCAGTGGGACGATAGCGGGGTTCGAGCAGTACGTC. As protein: CASSGTIAGFEQYV.

The chain employs TRBV6-5 and TRBJ1-1; D is undetermined. Per germline, CDR1 MNHEY and CDR2 SVGAGI. The CDR3 totals 15 residues. The V end lost 4 bases, the J end lost 1 base, and 13 bases lay between the germline ends. CDR3 region: CASSLDRETNTEAFF. The CDR3 DNA follows: TGTGCCAGCAGTTTAGACCGGGAGACGAACACTGAAGCTTTCTTT.

The sample holds one count of this clone. The chain is built from TRBV30 and TRBJ1-3; no definite D call. Germline-derived CDR1 and CDR2 are GTSNPN and SVGIG (reference sequence). The CDR3 runs to 13 residues. Trimming left V 4 bases short and J 0 bases short, with 7 bases between. The CDR3 DNA sequence: TGTGCCTGGACGAGCTACTCTGGAAACACCATATATTTT. This codes for CAWTSYSGNTIYF.

This chain links TRBV7-2 with TRBJ2-7; unclear D gene. Germline lookup yields CDR1 SGHTA and CDR2 FQGNSA. The V end was cut by 1 base, the J end by 6 bases, with 10 bases between. The CDR3 is 13 amino acids. The CDR3 bases are TGTGCCAGCAGCTTAGAATCTGGCTTCGAGCAGTACTTC. Translating gives CASSLESGFEQYF.

The chain links TRBV19 to TRBJ2-1, with 7 positions matching TRBD1. Germline assignment: CDR1 LNHDA and CDR2 SQIVND (reference sequence). The CDR3 is 15 amino acids. With V trimmed by 5 bases and J by 7 bases, 11 bases remained unmatched. CDR3 sequence (DNA): TGTGCCAGTAGTCAGACAGGGTCGTGGAGGAATGAGCAGTTCTTC. Its translation is CASSQTGSWRNEQFF.

This chain joins TRBV29-1 and TRBJ2-1; 9 bases fit TRBD2. The length of the CDR3 is 13 residues. V was clipped by 4 bases and J by 9 bases; unmatched bases: 7. From germline, CDR1 is SQVTM and CDR2 ANQGSEA. CDR3 residues: CSVGRGGRGEQFF. CDR3 coding DNA: TGCAGCGTTGGGCGGGGGGGCCGTGGTGAGCAGTTCTTC.